This TCR beta chain derives from a study of shared clonotypes between healthy human individuals. Study-wide points: Only a few donors were included, so the genetic and exposure-history diversity represented was limited. Large depth notwithstanding, sorted-subset sequencing proved incomplete by rarefaction.

The naive CD8 subset, CD45RO-negative cells positively selected for CCR7, excluded terminally differentiated effector memory CD45RA+ cells. Adults of Caucasian background living in Nashville, Tennessee made up all donors. With respect to this clone: What it recognizes is unknown. The identical CDR3 is also encoded by other nucleotide sequences in the sample.

There are 15 residues in the CDR3. With V trimmed by 3 bases and J by 3 bases, 4 bases remained unmatched. Germline CDR1 reads SGHAT; CDR2 reads FQNNGV. The table came from immunoSEQ multiplex PCR; TCRdb's copy has only in-frame clones and leaves some out. The sample lists millions of clones, roughly 94% occurring once. The sequencing input was naive CD8+ T cells sorted from blood. This clonotype was obtained from a man between 18 and 35 years old in good health. This chain connects TRBV11-2 to TRBJ2-7; 11 bases are shared with TRBD2. CDR3 DNA sequence: TGTGCCAGCAGCTTGGGGACTAGCGGCTTCTACGAGCAGTACTTC. Its protein product is CASSLGTSGFYEQYF.